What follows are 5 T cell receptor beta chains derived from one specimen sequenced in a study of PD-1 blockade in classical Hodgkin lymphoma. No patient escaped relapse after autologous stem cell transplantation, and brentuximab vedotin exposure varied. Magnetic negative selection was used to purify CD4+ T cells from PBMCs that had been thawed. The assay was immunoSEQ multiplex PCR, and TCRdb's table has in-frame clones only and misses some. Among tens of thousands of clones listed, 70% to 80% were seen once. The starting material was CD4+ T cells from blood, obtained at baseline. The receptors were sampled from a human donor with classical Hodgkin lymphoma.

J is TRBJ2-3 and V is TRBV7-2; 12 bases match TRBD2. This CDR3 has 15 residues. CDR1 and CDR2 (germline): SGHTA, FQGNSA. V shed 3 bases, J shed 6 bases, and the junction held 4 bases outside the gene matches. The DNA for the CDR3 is TGTGCCAGCAGCTTGACTAGCGGGGGTAGGGATACGCAGTATTTT. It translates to CASSLTSGGRDTQYF. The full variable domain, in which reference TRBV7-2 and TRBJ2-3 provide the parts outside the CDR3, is GAGVSQSPSNKVTEKGKDVELRCDPISGHTALYWYRQSLGQGLEFLIYFQGNSAPDKSGLPSDRFSAERTGGSVSTLTIQRTQQEDSAVYLCASSLTSGGRDTQYFGPGTRLTVL.

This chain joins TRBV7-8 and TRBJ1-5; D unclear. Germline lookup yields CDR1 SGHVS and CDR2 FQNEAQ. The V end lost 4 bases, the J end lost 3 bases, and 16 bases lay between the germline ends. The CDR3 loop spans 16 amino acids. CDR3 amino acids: CASSSFRVSPNQPQHF. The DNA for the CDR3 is TGTGCCAGCAGCTCATTCCGGGTCTCCCCCAATCAGCCCCAGCATTTT.

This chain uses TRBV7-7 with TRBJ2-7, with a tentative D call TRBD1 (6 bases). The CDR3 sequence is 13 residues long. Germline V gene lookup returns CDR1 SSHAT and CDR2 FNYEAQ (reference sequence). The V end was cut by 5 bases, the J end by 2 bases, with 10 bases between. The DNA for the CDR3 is TGTGCCAGCAGCCCGGGACAAACCTACGAGCAGTACTTC. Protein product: CASSPGQTYEQYF.

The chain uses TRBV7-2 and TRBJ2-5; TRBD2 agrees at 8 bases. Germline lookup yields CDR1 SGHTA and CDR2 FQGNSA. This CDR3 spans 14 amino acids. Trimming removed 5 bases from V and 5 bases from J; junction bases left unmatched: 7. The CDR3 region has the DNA TGTGCCAGCAGCACACAGCGGGGGTCCGAGACCCAGTACTTC. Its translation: CASSTQRGSETQYF. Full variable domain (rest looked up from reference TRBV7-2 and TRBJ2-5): GAGVSQSPSNKVTEKGKDVELRCDPISGHTALYWYRQSLGQGLEFLIYFQGNSAPDKSGLPSDRFSAERTGGSVSTLTIQRTQQEDSAVYLCASSTQRGSETQYFGPGTRLLVL.

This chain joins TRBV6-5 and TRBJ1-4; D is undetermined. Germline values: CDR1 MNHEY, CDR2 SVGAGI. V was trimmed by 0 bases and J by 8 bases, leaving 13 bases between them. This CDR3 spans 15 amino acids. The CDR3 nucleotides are TGTGCCAGCAGTTACTCGGTGGGAAGTAGGGAAAAACTGTTTTTT. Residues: CASSYSVGSREKLFF.